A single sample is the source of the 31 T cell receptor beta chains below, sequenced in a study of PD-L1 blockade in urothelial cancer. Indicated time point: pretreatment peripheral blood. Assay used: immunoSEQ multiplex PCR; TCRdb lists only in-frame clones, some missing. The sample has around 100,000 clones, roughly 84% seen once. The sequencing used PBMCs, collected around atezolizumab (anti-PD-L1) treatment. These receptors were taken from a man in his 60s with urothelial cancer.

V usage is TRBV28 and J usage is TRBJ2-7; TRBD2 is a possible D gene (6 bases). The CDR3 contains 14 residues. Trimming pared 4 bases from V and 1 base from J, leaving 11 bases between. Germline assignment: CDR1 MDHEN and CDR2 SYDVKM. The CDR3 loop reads CASSWGGPSYEQYF. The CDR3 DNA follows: TGTGCCAGCAGTTGGGGAGGCCCGTCCTACGAGCAGTACTTC.

CDR3: CSVDTAGRRRDTQYF. In DNA, the CDR3 is TGCAGCGTTGATACCGCGGGACGGAGGAGAGATACGCAGTATTTT. This sequence joins TRBV29-1 and TRBJ2-3; TRBD2 might be the D (6 bases). Trimming left V 3 bases short and J 5 bases short, with 18 bases between. The germline gives CDR1 SQVTM, CDR2 ANQGSEA. This CDR3 contains 15 residues.

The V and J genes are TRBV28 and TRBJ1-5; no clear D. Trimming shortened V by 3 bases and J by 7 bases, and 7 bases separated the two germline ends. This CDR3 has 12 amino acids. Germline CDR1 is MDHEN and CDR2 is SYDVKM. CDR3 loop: CASSLLRQPQHF. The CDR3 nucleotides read TGTGCCAGCAGTTTGTTGAGACAGCCCCAGCATTTT.

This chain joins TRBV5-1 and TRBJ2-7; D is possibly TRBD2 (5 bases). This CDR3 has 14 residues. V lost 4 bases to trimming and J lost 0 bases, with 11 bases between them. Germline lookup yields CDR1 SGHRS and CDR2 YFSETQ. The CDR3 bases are TGCGCCAGCAGCCGCGTGGGGAGCTCCTACGAGCAGTACTTC. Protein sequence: CASSRVGSSYEQYF. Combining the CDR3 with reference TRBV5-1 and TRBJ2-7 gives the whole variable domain KAGVTQTPRYLIKTRGQQVTLSCSPISGHRSVSWYQQTPGQGLQFLFEYFSETQRNKGNFPGRFSGRQFSNSRSEMNVSTLELGDSALYLCASSRVGSSYEQYFGPGTRLTVT.

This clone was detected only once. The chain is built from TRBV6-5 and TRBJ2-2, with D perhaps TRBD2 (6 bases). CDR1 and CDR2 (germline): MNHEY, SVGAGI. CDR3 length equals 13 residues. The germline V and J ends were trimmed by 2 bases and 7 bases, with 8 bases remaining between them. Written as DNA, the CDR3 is TGTGCCAGCAGTTACGGAGGGGTCGGGGAGCTGTTTTTT. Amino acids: CASSYGGVGELFF.

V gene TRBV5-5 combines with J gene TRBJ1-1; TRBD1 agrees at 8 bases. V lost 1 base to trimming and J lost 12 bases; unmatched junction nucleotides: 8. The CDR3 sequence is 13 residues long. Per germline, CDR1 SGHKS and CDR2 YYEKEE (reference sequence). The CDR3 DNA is TGTGCCAGCAGCTTGACAGGACAGGGTTATACTTTCTTT. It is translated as CASSLTGQGYTFF. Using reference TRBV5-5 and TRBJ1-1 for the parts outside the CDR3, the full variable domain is DAGVTQSPTHLIKTRGQQVTLRCSPISGHKSVSWYQQVLGQGPQFIFQYYEKEERGRGNFPDRFSARQFPNYSSELNVNALLLGDSALYLCASSLTGQGYTFFGQGTRLTVV.

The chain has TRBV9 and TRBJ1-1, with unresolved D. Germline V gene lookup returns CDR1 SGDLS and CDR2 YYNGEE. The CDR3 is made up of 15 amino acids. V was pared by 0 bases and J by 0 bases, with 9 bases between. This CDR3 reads CASSVGLRLNTEAFF. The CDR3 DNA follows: TGTGCCAGCAGCGTAGGGCTCCGCTTGAACACTGAAGCTTTCTTT.

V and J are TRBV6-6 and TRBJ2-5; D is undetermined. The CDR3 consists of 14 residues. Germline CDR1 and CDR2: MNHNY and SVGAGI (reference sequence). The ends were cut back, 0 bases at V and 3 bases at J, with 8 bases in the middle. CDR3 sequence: CASSYSWQEETQYF. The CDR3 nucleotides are TGTGCCAGCAGTTACTCGTGGCAGGAAGAGACCCAGTACTTC.

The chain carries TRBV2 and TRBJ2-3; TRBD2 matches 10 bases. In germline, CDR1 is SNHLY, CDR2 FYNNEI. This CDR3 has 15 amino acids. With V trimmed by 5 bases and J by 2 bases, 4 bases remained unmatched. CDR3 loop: CASSNLAGATDTQYF. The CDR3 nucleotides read TGTGCCAGCAGTAACCTAGCGGGGGCCACAGATACGCAGTATTTT.

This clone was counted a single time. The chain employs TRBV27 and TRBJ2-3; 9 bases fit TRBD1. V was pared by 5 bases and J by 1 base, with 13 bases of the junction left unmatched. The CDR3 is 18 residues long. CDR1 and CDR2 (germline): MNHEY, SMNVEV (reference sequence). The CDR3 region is CASSLIPHRTGGTDTQYF. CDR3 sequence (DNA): TGTGCCAGCAGTCTAATACCACACCGGACAGGGGGCACAGATACGCAGTATTTT.

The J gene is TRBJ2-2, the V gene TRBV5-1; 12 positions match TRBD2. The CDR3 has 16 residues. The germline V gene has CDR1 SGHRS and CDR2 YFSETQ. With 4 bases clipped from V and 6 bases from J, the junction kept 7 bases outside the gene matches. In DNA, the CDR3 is TGCGCCAGCAGCACGACTAGCGGGGGCCTTCCCGGGGAGCTGTTTTTT. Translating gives CASSTTSGGLPGELFF.

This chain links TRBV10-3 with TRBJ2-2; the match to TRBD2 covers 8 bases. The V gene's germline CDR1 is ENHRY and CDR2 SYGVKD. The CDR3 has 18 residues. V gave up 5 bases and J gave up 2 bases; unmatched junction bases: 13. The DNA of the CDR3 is TGTGCCATCAGTCCCTCCGGGGGGGTAGCGGGAAACACCGGGGAGCTGTTTTTT. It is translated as CAISPSGGVAGNTGELFF.

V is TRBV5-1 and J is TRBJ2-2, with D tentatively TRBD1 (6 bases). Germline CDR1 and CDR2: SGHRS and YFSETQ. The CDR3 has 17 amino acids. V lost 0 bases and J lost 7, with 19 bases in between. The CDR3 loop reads CASSLARGRVNGGELFF. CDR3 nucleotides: TGCGCCAGCAGCTTGGCCAGGGGCAGGGTGAATGGCGGGGAGCTGTTTTTT.

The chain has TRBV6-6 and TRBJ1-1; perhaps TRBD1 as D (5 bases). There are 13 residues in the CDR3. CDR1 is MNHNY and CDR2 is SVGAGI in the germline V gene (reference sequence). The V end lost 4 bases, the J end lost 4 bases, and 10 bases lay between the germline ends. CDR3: CASSSSGSTEAFF. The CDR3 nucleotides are TGTGCCAGCAGTTCCTCAGGGAGCACTGAAGCTTTCTTT.

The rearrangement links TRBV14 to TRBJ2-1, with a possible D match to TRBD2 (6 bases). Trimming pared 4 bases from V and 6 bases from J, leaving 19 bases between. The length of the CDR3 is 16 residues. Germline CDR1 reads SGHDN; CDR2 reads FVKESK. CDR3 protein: CASSPWGKRAGNEQFF. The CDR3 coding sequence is TGTGCCAGCAGCCCCTGGGGGAAGCGGGCGGGCAATGAGCAGTTCTTC.

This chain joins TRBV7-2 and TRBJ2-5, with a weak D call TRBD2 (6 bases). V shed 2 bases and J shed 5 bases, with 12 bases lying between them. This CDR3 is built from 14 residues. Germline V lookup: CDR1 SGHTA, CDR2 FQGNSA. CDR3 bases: TGTGCCAGCAGCTTATACAGGAGGGAGGAGACCCAGTACTTC. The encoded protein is CASSLYRREETQYF. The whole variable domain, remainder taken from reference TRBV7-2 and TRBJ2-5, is GAGVSQSPSNKVTEKGKDVELRCDPISGHTALYWYRQSLGQGLEFLIYFQGNSAPDKSGLPSDRFSAERTGGSVSTLTIQRTQQEDSAVYLCASSLYRREETQYFGPGTRLLVL.

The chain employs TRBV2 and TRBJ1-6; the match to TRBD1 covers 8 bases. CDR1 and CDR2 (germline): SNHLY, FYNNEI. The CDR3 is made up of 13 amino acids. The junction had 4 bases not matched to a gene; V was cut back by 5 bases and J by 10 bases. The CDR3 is CASSPDRASPLHF. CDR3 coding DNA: TGTGCCAGCAGTCCGGACAGGGCCTCACCCCTCCACTTT.

The CDR3 loop is CASSLGDRGHEQYF. The CDR3 DNA is TGCGCCAGCAGCTTAGGGGACAGGGGCCACGAGCAGTACTTC. The J gene is TRBJ2-7, the V gene TRBV5-1; 10 bases align to TRBD1. CDR3 length: 14 amino acids. The germline V gene encodes CDR1 SGHRS and CDR2 YFSETQ. The V segment lost 2 bases and the J segment 5 bases; nucleotides outside the gene matches: 4.

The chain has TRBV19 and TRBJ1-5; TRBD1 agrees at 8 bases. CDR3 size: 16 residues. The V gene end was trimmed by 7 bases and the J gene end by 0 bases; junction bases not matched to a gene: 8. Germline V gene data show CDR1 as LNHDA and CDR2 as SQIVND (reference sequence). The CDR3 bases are TGTGCCAGTACGGACAGGGACCCTTATAGCAATCAGCCCCAGCATTTT. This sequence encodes CASTDRDPYSNQPQHF.

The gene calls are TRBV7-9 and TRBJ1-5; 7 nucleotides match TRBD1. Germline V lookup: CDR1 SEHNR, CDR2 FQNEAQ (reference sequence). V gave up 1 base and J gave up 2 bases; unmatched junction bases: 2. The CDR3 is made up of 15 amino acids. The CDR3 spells CASSLVGTGNQPQHF. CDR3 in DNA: TGTGCCAGCAGCTTAGTGGGGACAGGCAATCAGCCCCAGCATTTT.

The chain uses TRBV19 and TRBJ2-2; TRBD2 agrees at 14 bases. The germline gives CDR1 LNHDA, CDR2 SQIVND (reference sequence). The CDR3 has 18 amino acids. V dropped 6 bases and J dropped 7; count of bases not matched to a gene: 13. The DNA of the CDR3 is TGTGCCAGTAGAAGAGGGACTAGCGGGAGAGGACGGTACGGGGAGCTGTTTTTT. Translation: CASRRGTSGRGRYGELFF.

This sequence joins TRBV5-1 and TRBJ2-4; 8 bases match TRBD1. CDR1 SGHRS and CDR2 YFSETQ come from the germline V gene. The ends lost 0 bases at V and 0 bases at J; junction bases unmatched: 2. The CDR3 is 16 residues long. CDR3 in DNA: TGCGCCAGCAGCTTGGAGACAGGGGAAGCCAAAAACATTCAGTACTTC. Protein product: CASSLETGEAKNIQYF.

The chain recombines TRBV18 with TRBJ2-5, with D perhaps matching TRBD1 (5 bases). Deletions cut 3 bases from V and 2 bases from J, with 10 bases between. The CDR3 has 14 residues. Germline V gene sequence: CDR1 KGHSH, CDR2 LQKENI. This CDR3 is CASSPRQLQETQYF. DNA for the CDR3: TGTGCCAGCTCACCGAGACAGCTACAAGAGACCCAGTACTTC.

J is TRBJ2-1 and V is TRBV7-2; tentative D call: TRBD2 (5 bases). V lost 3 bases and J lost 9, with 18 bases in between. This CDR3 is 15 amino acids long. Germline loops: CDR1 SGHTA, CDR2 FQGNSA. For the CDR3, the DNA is TGTGCCAGCAGCTTTAACCAGGCAGGAGGTGGTGAGCAGTTCTTC. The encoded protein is CASSFNQAGGGEQFF.

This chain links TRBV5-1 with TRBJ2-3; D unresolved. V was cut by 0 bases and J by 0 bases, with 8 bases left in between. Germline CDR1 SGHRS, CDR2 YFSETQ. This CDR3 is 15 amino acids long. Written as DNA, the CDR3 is TGCGCCAGCAGCTTGGACGGTGCTAGCACAGATACGCAGTATTTT. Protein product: CASSLDGASTDTQYF.

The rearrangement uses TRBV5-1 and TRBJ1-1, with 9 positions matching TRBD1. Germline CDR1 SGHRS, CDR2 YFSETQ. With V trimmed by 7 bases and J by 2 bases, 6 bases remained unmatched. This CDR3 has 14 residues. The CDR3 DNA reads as TGCGCCAGCGCCGTAACAGGGGGCAACACTGAAGCTTTCTTT. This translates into CASAVTGGNTEAFF.

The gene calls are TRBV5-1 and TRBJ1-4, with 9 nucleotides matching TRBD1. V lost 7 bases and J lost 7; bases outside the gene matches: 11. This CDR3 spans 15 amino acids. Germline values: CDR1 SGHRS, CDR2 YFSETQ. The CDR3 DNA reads TGCGCCAGCTCCGGTGTGGGGACAGGGACTGAAAAACTGTTTTTT. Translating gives CASSGVGTGTEKLFF.

CDR3 DNA sequence: TGCAGCGTTGGGGGTTCGGACAGCTCCTACAATGAGCAGTTCTTC. It encodes CSVGGSDSSYNEQFF. The chain is built from TRBV29-1 and TRBJ2-1; maybe TRBD1 (6 bases). Between the trimmed V and J ends, which lost 4 bases and 0 bases, there was a span of 13 bases. The CDR3 covers 15 residues. Per the germline V gene, CDR1 is SQVTM and CDR2 is ANQGSEA.

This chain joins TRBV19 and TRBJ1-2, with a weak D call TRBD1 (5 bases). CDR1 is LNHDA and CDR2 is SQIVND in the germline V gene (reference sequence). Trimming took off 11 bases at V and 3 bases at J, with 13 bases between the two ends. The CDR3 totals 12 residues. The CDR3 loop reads CAGQGVDYGYTF. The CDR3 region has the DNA TGTGCCGGTCAGGGTGTCGACTATGGCTACACCTTC.

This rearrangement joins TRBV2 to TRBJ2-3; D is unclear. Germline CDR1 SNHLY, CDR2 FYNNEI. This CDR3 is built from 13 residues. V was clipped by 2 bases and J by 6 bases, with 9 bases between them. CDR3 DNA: TGTGCCAGCAGTGAACGCCGCCAGGATACGCAGTATTTT. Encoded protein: CASSERRQDTQYF.

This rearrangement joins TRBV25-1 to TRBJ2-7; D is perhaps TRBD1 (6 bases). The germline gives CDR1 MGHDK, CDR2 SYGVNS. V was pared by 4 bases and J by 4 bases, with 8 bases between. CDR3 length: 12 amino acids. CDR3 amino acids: CASSVQGYEQYF. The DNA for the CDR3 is TGTGCCAGCAGTGTACAGGGATACGAGCAGTACTTC.